These 11 T cell receptor beta chains were all obtained from the same sample, sequenced in a study of OX40 agonist ivuxolimab in advanced cancers. Assay used: immunoSEQ multiplex PCR; TCRdb lists only in-frame clones, some missing. This sample has roughly 70,000 clones; around 86% occur once, and the top ten carry about 0.42%. Sequencing was performed on CD4+ or CD8+ T cells sorted from blood, taken in a trial of the OX40 agonist ivuxolimab. The receptors here all came from an adult with an advanced solid tumor such as melanoma, head and neck, liver or kidney cancer.

This clone was counted a single time. The chain employs TRBV9 and TRBJ2-5; D gene ambiguous. The V end was cut by 2 bases, the J end by 2 bases, with 10 bases between. The CDR3 totals 14 residues. Per the germline V gene, CDR1 is SGDLS and CDR2 is YYNGEE. Here the CDR3 DNA reads TGTGCCAGCAGCGTGTCGACAAGACAAGAGACCCAGTACTTC. Amino acids: CASSVSTRQETQYF.

This sequence joins TRBV5-4 and TRBJ2-1; 16 positions match TRBD2. Germline V lookup: CDR1 SGHNT, CDR2 YYREEE (reference sequence). Trimming at V came to 4 bases and at J to 6 bases, leaving 4 bases not matched to a gene. The CDR3 sequence is 16 residues long. CDR3 in DNA: TGTGCCAGCAGCCCCGGGACTAGCGGGAGGGCCAATGAGCAGTTCTTC. Translation gives CASSPGTSGRANEQFF.

CDR3 coding DNA: TGTGCCAGCAGCCTGACAGGAACCCCAGGGGAGACCCAGTACTTC. Its translation: CASSLTGTPGETQYF. The chain is built from TRBV7-9 and TRBJ2-5; D perhaps matches TRBD1 (6 bases). CDR1 SEHNR and CDR2 FQNEAQ come from the germline V gene (reference sequence). The CDR3 runs to 15 residues. V lost 5 bases, J lost 5 bases, and 18 bases lay in between.

Only a few counts were recorded for this clone. The chain employs TRBV10-3 and TRBJ1-5; no clear D. CDR3 length: 13 amino acids. Germline CDR1 and CDR2: ENHRY and SYGVKD. V was cut by 6 bases and J by 0 bases, with 6 bases left in between. CDR3 DNA sequence: TGTGCCATCAGCGTCAATAGCAATCAGCCCCAGCATTTT. Residues: CAISVNSNQPQHF.

The rearrangement uses TRBV6-6 and TRBJ1-6, with TRBD1 identical over 9 bases. The CDR3 runs to 16 residues. Germline trimming cut 0 bases from V and 7 bases from J; bases unmatched to any gene: 4. CDR1 and CDR2 (germline): MNHNY, SVGAGI (reference sequence). The CDR3 protein is CASSYSWDRVNSPLHF. CDR3 DNA sequence: TGTGCCAGCAGTTACTCGTGGGACAGGGTAAATTCACCCCTCCACTTT.

This sequence joins TRBV7-2 and TRBJ2-5; the match to TRBD2 covers 7 bases. Unmatched junction bases numbered 14, after V lost 5 bases and J lost 5 bases. The length of the CDR3 is 16 residues. Germline V lookup: CDR1 SGHTA, CDR2 FQGNSA. The CDR3 DNA reads TGTGCCAGCAGCCCCACGCTGCTAGCCGGGGGGGAGACCCAGTACTTC. It translates to CASSPTLLAGGETQYF.

The V call is TRBV6-5, the J call TRBJ1-4, with D possibly matching TRBD1 (5 bases). Trimming took 2 bases from V and 6 from J, leaving 13 bases between them. There are 15 residues in the CDR3. CDR1 MNHEY and CDR2 SVGAGI come from the germline V gene. DNA of the CDR3: TGTGCCAGCAGTTACATGACAGCGACCTATGAAAAACTGTTTTTT. Encoded protein: CASSYMTATYEKLFF.

V is TRBV11-3 and J is TRBJ2-3; TRBD2 matches at 14 bases. The CDR3 runs 17 residues. The germline CDR1 and CDR2 sequences are SGHNT and YENEEA. J gave up 3 bases and V 5 bases, and 7 bases lay outside the gene matches. The CDR3 region is CASSPRLAGGRTDTQYF. CDR3 nucleotides: TGTGCCAGCAGCCCCAGACTAGCGGGGGGGCGGACAGATACGCAGTATTTT.

V and J are TRBV7-9 and TRBJ1-4, with D hard to call. The length of the CDR3 is 13 residues. Germline CDR1 SEHNR, CDR2 FQNEAQ (reference sequence). The germline V and J ends were trimmed by 11 bases and 0 bases, with 10 bases remaining between them. This CDR3 is CAGHTTTNEKLFF. CDR3 in DNA: TGTGCCGGGCACACCACAACTAATGAAAAACTGTTTTTT.

CDR3 coding DNA: TGTGCCATCAGTGATTTCCCTAGCGGGGGAACCGGCTCCTACAATGAGCAGTTCTTC. Residues: CAISDFPSGGTGSYNEQFF. The chain links TRBV10-3 to TRBJ2-1, with 10 bases identical to TRBD2. The length of the CDR3 is 19 residues. The V segment lost 3 bases and the J segment 0 bases; nucleotides outside the gene matches: 11. Germline V gene lookup returns CDR1 ENHRY and CDR2 SYGVKD.

The genes are TRBV27 and TRBJ2-1; 9 bases match TRBD1. The V gene's germline CDR1 is MNHEY and CDR2 SMNVEV (reference sequence). The CDR3 spans 13 residues. V dropped 4 bases and J dropped 9; count of bases not matched to a gene: 4. CDR3 sequence (DNA): TGTGCCAGCAGTTGGACAGGGGACACTGAGCAGTTCTTC. It specifies CASSWTGDTEQFF.